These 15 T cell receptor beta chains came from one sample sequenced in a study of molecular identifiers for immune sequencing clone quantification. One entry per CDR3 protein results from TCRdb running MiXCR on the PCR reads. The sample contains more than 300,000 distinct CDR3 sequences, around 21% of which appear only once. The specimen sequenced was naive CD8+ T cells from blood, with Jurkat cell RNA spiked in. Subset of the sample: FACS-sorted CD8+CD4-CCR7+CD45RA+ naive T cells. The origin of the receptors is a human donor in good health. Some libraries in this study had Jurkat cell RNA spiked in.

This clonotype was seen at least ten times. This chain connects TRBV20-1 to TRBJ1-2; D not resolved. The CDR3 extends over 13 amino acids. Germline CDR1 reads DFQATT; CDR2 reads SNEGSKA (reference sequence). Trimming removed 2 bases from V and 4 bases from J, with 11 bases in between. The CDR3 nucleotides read TGCAGTGCTAGACTCCCGATTATCTATGGCTACACCTTC. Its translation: CSARLPIIYGYTF.

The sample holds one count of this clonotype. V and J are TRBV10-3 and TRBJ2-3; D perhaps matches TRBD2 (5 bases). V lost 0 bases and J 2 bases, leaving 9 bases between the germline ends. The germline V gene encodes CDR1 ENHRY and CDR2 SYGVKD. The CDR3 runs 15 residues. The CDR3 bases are TGTGCCATCAGTGAGTCCGGGGTATACACAGATACGCAGTATTTT. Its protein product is CAISESGVYTDTQYF.

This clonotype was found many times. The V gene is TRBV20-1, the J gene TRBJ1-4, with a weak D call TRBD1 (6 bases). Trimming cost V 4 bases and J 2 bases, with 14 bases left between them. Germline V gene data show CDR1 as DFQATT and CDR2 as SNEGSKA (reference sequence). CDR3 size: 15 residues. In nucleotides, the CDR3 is TGCAGTGCTATCTGGGGGGCGCAGACTAATGAAAAACTGTTTTTT. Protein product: CSAIWGAQTNEKLFF.

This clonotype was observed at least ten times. The DNA of the CDR3 is TGTGCCAGTAGTCGGGTGAGGGCGCTGAGCGATAATGAAAAACTGTTTTTT. As protein: CASSRVRALSDNEKLFF. The rearrangement uses TRBV19 and TRBJ1-4; D remains ambiguous. CDR1 is LNHDA and CDR2 is SQIVND in the germline V gene (reference sequence). V was cut by 5 bases and J by 4 bases, with 20 bases left in between. The CDR3 contains 17 residues.

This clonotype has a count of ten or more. The CDR3 sequence is CASSSTGNSDEAFF. The CDR3 DNA is TGTGCCAGCAGCTCCACAGGGAATAGTGATGAAGCTTTCTTT. J is TRBJ1-1 and V is TRBV7-9; TRBD1 is a possible D gene (6 bases). CDR1 is SEHNR and CDR2 is FQNEAQ in the germline V gene (reference sequence). V shed 4 bases and J shed 7 bases, with 16 bases lying between them. The CDR3 covers 14 residues.

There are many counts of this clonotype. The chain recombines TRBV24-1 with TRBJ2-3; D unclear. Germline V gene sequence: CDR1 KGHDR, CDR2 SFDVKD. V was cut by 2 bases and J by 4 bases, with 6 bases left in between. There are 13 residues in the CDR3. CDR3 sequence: CATSDSAADTQYF. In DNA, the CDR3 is TGTGCCACCAGTGATTCCGCGGCAGATACGCAGTATTTT.

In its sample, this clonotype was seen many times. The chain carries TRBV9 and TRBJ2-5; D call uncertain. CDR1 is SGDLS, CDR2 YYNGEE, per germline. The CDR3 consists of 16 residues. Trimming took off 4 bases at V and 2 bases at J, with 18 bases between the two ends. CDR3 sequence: CASSYSATTSQETQYF. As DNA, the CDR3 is TGTGCCAGCAGCTATTCCGCCACGACCTCACAAGAGACCCAGTACTTC.

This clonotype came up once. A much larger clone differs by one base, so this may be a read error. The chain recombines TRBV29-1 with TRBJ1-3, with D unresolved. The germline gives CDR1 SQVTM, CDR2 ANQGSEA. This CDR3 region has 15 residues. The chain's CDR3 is CGVPGPGLSGNTIYF. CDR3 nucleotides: TGCGGCGTTCCGGGTCCGGGTCTCTCTGGAAACACCATATATTTT.

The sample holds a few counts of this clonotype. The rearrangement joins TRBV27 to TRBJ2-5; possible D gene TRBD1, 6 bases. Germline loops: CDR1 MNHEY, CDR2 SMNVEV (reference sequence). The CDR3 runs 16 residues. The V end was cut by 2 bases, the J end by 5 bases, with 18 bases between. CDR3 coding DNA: TGTGCCAGCAGTTTAGTGGCAGGGGCGTTTGGGGAGACCCAGTACTTC. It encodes CASSLVAGAFGETQYF.

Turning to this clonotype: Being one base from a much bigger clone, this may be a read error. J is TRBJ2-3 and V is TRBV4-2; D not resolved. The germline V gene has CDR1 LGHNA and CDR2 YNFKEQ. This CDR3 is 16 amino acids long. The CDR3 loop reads CANSQEWNGYTDTQYF. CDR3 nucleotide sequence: TGTGCCAACAGCCAAGAGTGGAACGGCTACACAGATACGCAGTATTTT.

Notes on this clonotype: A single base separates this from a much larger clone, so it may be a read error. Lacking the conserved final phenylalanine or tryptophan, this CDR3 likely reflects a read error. CDR3 sequence: CASSWPAGTPSYEQYY. CDR3 nucleotide sequence: TGTGCCAGCAGCTGGCCCGCCGGGACGCCCTCCTACGAGCAGTACTAC. The chain is built from TRBV7-8 and TRBJ2-7; D is possibly TRBD1 or TRBD2 (5 bases each). Germline CDR1 reads SGHVS; CDR2 reads FQNEAQ. Deletions cut 4 bases from V and 0 bases from J, with 16 bases between. The CDR3 has 16 residues.

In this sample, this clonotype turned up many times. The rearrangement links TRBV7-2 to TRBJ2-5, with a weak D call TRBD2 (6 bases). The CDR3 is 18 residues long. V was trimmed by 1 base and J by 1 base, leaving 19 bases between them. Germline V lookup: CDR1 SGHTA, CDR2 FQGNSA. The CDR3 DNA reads TGTGCCAGCAGCTTAGAAGAGTTTGGTGGGGGGAGCCAAGAGACCCAGTACTTC. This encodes CASSLEEFGGGSQETQYF.

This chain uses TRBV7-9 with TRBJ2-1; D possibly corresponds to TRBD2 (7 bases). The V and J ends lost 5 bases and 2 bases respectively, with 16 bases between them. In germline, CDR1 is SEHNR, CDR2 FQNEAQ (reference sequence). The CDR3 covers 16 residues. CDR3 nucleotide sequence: TGTGCCAGCAGCCCCGGGGGGCTAGCGACCTACAATGAGCAGTTCTTC. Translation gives CASSPGGLATYNEQFF.

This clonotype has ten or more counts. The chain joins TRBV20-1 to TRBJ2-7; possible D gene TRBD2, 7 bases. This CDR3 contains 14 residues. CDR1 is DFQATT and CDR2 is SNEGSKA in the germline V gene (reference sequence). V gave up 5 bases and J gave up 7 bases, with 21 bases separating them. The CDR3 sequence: CSADVWGPGGEQYF. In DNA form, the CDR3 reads TGCAGTGCTGACGTATGGGGGCCGGGGGGTGAGCAGTACTTC.

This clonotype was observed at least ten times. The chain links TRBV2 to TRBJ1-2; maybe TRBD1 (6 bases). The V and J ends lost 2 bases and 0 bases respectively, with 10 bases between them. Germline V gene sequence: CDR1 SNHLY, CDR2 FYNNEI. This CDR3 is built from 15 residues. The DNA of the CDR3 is TGTGCCAGCAGTGAACAGAGACAGGCTAACTATGGCTACACCTTC. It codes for CASSEQRQANYGYTF.